These 13 T cell receptor beta chains came from one sample sequenced in a study of identifying expanded T cells in peripheral blood. Using immunoSEQ multiplex PCR, the repertoire was profiled, and TCRdb retains in-frame clones only, with some absent. The repertoire holds approximately 92,000 clones, with around 84% as singletons. Sequencing used blood. Receptors originate from a person aged 18 to 75 in good health.

The chain has TRBV5-4 and TRBJ1-4, with D unresolved. The ends were cut back, 4 bases at V and 6 bases at J, with 16 bases in the middle. In germline, CDR1 is SGHNT, CDR2 YYREEE (reference sequence). The CDR3 loop spans 15 amino acids. In DNA form, the CDR3 reads TGTGCCAGCAGCGCGACCGGGCCCTCAGATGAAAAACTGTTTTTT. Translation gives CASSATGPSDEKLFF.

The chain carries TRBV7-2 and TRBJ1-2; 9 bases fit TRBD1. The germline V gene encodes CDR1 SGHTA and CDR2 FQGNSA. With V trimmed by 7 bases and J by 3 bases, 9 bases remained unmatched. The CDR3 has 15 amino acids. CDR3 loop: CASTPGTGIDYGYTF. CDR3 nucleotides: TGTGCCAGCACACCAGGGACAGGGATCGACTATGGCTACACCTTC.

V is TRBV7-9 and J is TRBJ2-5, with 8 bases that match TRBD2. The trim removed 1 base at V and 4 bases at J, leaving 11 bases unmatched. The CDR3 sequence is 17 residues long. CDR1 and CDR2 from the germline V gene are SEHNR and FQNEAQ (reference sequence). CDR3 loop: CASSLVVGSGVLETQYF. CDR3 nucleotides: TGTGCCAGCAGCTTAGTGGTTGGTAGCGGGGTGTTAGAGACCCAGTACTTC.

This chain joins TRBV18 and TRBJ2-7; perhaps TRBD2 as D (5 bases). This CDR3 is 16 amino acids long. Germline V gives CDR1 KGHSH, CDR2 LQKENI. Trimming shortened V by 1 base and J by 7 bases, and 20 bases separated the two germline ends. Here the CDR3 reads CASSPRYGGPVGEQYF. The CDR3 DNA sequence: TGTGCCAGCTCACCACGGTACGGAGGCCCCGTGGGGGAGCAGTACTTC.

This clone has a handful of counts. The same CDR3 is also encoded by other DNA sequences in this sample. The rearrangement uses TRBV5-6 and TRBJ2-7; unclear D gene. The germline gives CDR1 SGHDT, CDR2 YYEEEE. Trimming took off 4 bases at V and 0 bases at J, with 11 bases between the two ends. The CDR3 spans 14 residues. CDR3 DNA: TGTGCCAGCAGCCCAGCAGCGAGCTCCTACGAGCAGTACTTC. Encoded protein: CASSPAASSYEQYF.

This clone was counted a single time. The chain combines TRBV7-9 with TRBJ1-2; D gene unclear. The CDR3 has 13 residues. V was pared by 0 bases and J by 3 bases, with 5 bases between. CDR1 SEHNR and CDR2 FQNEAQ come from the germline V gene (reference sequence). CDR3 sequence (DNA): TGTGCCAGCAGCTTAGCGCAAGACTATGGCTACACCTTC. This gives the protein CASSLAQDYGYTF.

The chain couples TRBV7-2 to TRBJ2-7, with D unclear. The CDR3 is 13 amino acids. Deletions cut 4 bases from V and 0 bases from J, with 7 bases between. The germline CDR1 and CDR2 sequences are SGHTA and FQGNSA. As DNA, the CDR3 is TGTGCCAGCAGCTACCGGGCCTCCTACGAGCAGTACTTC. Translation: CASSYRASYEQYF.

The chain employs TRBV11-2 and TRBJ2-1, with 7 positions matching TRBD2. In germline, CDR1 is SGHAT, CDR2 FQNNGV. The V segment lost 7 bases and the J segment 3 bases; nucleotides outside the gene matches: 3. The CDR3 runs to 13 residues. This CDR3 reads CASNPGGYNEQFF. The CDR3 DNA reads TGTGCCAGCAATCCGGGGGGCTACAATGAGCAGTTCTTC.

This clone was detected once. The rearrangement joins TRBV10-2 to TRBJ2-7; the D call may be TRBD1 or TRBD2 (6 bases each). Germline values: CDR1 WSHSY, CDR2 SAAADI. V was pared by 3 bases and J by 1 base, with 19 bases between. The CDR3 length is 17 residues. The CDR3 nucleotides are TGCGCCAGCAGTGACGGGGGCCGAAGGGGCCAATCCTACGAGCAGTACTTC. Translating it yields CASSDGGRRGQSYEQYF.

This chain joins TRBV7-9 and TRBJ2-3, with TRBD1 matching over 7 bases. The CDR3 is made up of 19 amino acids. The V and J ends lost 5 bases and 0 bases, in that order; junction bases with no gene match: 17. The germline V gene encodes CDR1 SEHNR and CDR2 FQNEAQ (reference sequence). The CDR3 loop reads CASSHSSPGTDTSTDTQYF. The CDR3 bases are TGTGCCAGCAGCCATTCCTCTCCCGGGACAGACACTAGCACAGATACGCAGTATTTT.

This clone was seen only once. The chain employs TRBV7-9 and TRBJ1-2, with a weak D call TRBD1 (5 bases). Germline CDR1 SEHNR, CDR2 FQNEAQ (reference sequence). Trimming removed 6 bases at V and 5 bases at J, with 10 bases between. The CDR3 consists of 12 residues. The CDR3 region is CASRGTGYGYTF. The DNA of the CDR3 is TGTGCCAGCAGAGGGACGGGTTATGGCTACACCTTC.

The V and J genes are TRBV4-1 and TRBJ2-3; 7 bases match TRBD1. With V trimmed by 4 bases and J by 2 bases, 3 bases remained unmatched. The CDR3 has 14 residues. CDR1 is MGHRA and CDR2 is YSYEKL in the germline V gene. CDR3 DNA: TGCGCCAGCAGCCGGGACAGCAACACAGATACGCAGTATTTT. Translation gives CASSRDSNTDTQYF.

The CDR3 nucleotides read TGTGCCAGCAGCTTAGGGGGACAGGGGGCGGATGAGCAGTTCTTC. As protein: CASSLGGQGADEQFF. The rearrangement joins TRBV7-7 to TRBJ2-1, with 12 bases aligning to TRBD1. CDR1 SSHAT and CDR2 FNYEAQ come from the germline V gene (reference sequence). The CDR3 covers 15 residues. With V trimmed by 1 base and J by 8 bases, 3 bases remained unmatched. Complete variable domain (other parts from reference TRBV7-7 and TRBJ2-1): GAGVSQSPRYKVTKRGQDVTLRCDPISSHATLYWYQQALGQGPEFLTYFNYEAQPDKSGLPSDRFSAERPEGSISTLTIQRTEQRDSAMYRCASSLGGQGADEQFFGPGTRLTVL.